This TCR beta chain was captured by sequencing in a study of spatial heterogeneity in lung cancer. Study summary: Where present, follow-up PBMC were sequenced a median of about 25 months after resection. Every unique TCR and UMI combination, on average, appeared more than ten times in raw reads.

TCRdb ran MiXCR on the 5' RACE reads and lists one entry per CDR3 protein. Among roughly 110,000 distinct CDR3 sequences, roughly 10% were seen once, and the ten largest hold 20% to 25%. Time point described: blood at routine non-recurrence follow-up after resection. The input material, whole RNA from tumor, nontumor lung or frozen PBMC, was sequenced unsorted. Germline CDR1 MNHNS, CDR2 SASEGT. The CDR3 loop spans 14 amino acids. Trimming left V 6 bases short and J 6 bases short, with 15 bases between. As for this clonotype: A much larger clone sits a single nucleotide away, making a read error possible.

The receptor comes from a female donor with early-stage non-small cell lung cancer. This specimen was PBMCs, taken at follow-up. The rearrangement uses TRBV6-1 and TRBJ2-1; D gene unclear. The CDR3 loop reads CASSPLVGFNEQFF. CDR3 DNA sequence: TGTGCCAGCAGCCCGCTCGTGGGGTTCAATGAGCAGTTCTTC.